The source of this T cell receptor beta chain is a study of graft-versus-host responses after intestinal transplantation. The method was immunoSEQ multiplex PCR; TCRdb's version includes in-frame clones alone and lacks a portion of them. The repertoire consists of tens of thousands of clones, with roughly nine tenths occurring once and the leading ten covering roughly 0.5%. On this clone itself: What it recognizes is unknown.

In germline, CDR1 is SQVTM, CDR2 ANQGSEA. The CDR3 is 12 residues long. V dropped 4 bases and J dropped 4 bases, with 8 bases sitting between them. Here the sequenced sample was unstimulated CD8+ T cells sorted from spleen or lymph node cells, taken before intestinal transplant. This receptor was identified in a human donor who received an intestinal transplant. This chain connects TRBV29-1 to TRBJ2-1; D ambiguous. The CDR3 region has the DNA TGCAGCGTTGTGGCGGTGTACAATGAGCAGTTCTTC. Residues: CSVVAVYNEQFF.